A selection of T cell receptor beta chains follows, all from one sample in a study of blood T cell repertoires in COVID-19. The assay was immunoSEQ multiplex PCR, and TCRdb's table has in-frame clones only and misses some. Of approximately 240,000 clones detected, less than 90% appear once; the ten largest clones hold approximately 3.1%. Sequenced material: PBMCs or T cells enriched from blood (not recorded which). The receptor set was obtained from a woman aged 45-60 years in a cohort exposed to, infected with or recovered from COVID-19 (not recorded which). The CDR3 runs from the conserved cysteine through the conserved F or W. A D gene is named only where the DNA matches it firmly. Clone size is stated in some rows and not others, as once, few, many or a class when expanded.

NA	TRBV28	NA	TRBJ2-1	TGTGCCAGCAGTTTTTCAGGGGGCAGGCGGGGGCCTTCCTACAATGAGCAGTTCTTC	CASSFSGGRRGPSYNEQFF
NA	TRBV27	NA	TRBJ1-1	TGTGCCAGCAGTTTCTTACCACGACAGCGTTGGACTGAAGCTTTCTTT	CASSFLPRQRWTEAFF
NA	TRBV14	NA	TRBJ2-7	TGTGCCAGCAGCCAATCGCGCGGGGTAGGACAGTACTTC	CASSQSRGVGQYF
TRBD2	TRBV7-8	NA	TRBJ2-1	TGTGCCAGCAGCCCGCTCCGGGTAGCGGGGGGGCCTCGAGCGTCGTTAAATGAGCAGTTCTTC	CASSPLRVAGGPRASLNEQFF
NA	TRBV29-1	NA	TRBJ1-3	TGCAGCGTCGCGGTAGACTCTGGAAACACCATATATTTT	CSVAVDSGNTIYF
TRBD1	TRBV2	NA	TRBJ1-5	TGTGCCAGCAGTGGACAGGGATTTAGCAATCAGCCCCAGCATTTT	CASSGQGFSNQPQHF
TRBD1	TRBV5-1	NA	TRBJ2-2	TGCGCCAGCAGCGTTACAGGGGATCGAGGCGGGGAGCTGTTTTTT	CASSVTGDRGGELFF
TRBD1	TRBV18	NA	TRBJ1-1	TGTGCCAGCTGGGACCGGGTCGGGACAGGCATGAACACTGAAGCTTTCTTT	CASWDRVGTGMNTEAFF
NA	TRBV5-1	NA	TRBJ1-3	TGCGCCAGCAGCTTGGAGACTTTCTACTCTGGAAACACCATATATTTT	CASSLETFYSGNTIYF
NA	TRBV21-1	NA	TRBJ2-7	TGTGCCAGACTTCAGACAGGGGTCGGATACGAGCAGTACTTC	CARLQTGVGYEQYF
NA	TRBV27	NA	TRBJ1-4	TGTGCCAGCAGTTCGGGGTACCGAACTAATGAAAAACTGTTTTTT	CASSSGYRTNEKLFF
NA	TRBV7-8	NA	TRBJ1-1	TGTGCCAGCTCACGCAGGGACACTGAAGCTTTCTTT	CASSRRDTEAFF
NA	TRBV19	NA	TRBJ2-7	TGTGCCAGTAGTGAGGCAGATACCTACGAGCAGTACTTC	CASSEADTYEQYF
NA	TRBV3-1/TRBV3-2	once	TRBJ1-5	TGTGCCAGCAGCCAAGCGGGGAATAGCAATCAGCCCCAGCATTTT	CASSQAGNSNQPQHF
NA	TRBV7-9	NA	TRBJ2-7	TGTGCCAGCAGACCCGTAACAGGGGGAGGGATCTACGAGCAGTACTTC	CASRPVTGGGIYEQYF